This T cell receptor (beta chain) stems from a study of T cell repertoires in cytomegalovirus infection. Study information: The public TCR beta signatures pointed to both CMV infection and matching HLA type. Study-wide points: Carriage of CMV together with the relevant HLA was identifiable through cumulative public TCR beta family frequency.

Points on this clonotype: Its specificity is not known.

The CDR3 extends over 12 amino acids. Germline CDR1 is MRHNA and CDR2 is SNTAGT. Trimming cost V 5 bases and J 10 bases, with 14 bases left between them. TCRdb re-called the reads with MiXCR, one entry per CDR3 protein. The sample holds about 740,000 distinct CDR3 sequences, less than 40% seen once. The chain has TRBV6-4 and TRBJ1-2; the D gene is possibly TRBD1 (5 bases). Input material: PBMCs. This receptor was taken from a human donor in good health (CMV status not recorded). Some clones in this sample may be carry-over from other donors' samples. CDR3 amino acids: CASSQTQGIYTF. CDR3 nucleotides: TGTGCCAGCAGTCAAACTCAGGGCATCTACACCTTC.